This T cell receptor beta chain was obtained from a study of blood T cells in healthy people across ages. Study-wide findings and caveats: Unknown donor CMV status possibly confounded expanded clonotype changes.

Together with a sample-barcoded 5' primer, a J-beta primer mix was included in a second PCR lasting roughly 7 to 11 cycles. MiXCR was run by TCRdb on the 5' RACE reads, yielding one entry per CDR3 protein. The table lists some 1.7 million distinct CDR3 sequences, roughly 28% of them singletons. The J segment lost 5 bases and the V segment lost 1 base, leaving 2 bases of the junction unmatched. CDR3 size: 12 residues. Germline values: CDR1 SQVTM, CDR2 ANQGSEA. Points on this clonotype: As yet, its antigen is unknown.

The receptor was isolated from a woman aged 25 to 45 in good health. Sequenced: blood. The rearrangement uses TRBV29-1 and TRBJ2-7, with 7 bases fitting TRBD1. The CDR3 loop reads CSVEGDRNEQYF. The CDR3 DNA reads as TGCAGCGTTGAAGGGGACAGAAACGAGCAGTACTTC.